Sequencing of this T cell receptor (beta chain) was carried out in a study of CD8+CD57+ T cells in acquired aplastic anemia. V lost 4 bases, J lost 4 bases, and 10 bases lay in between. This CDR3 is 13 amino acids long. Germline V gene data show CDR1 as SGHTA and CDR2 as FQGTGA. The study profiled TCR beta VDJ and CDR3 using genomic DNA as template. TCRdb processed the reads anew with MiXCR; each CDR3 protein has one entry. The repertoire includes about 98,000 distinct CDR3 sequences, around 70% of them detected once, and over 55% sits in the top ten. CD8+CD57+ cell expansion, shown by flow cytometry, had occurred in the patients selected for sequencing.

This rearrangement joins TRBV7-3 to TRBJ1-1; D might be TRBD1 (6 bases). This TCR was recovered from a human donor with aplastic anemia. The sequenced sample consisted of sorted CD4+, CD8+, or CD8+CD57+ T cells (not recorded which) from PBMCs. The CDR3 sequence is CASSSLGGTEAFF. CDR3 in DNA: TGTGCCAGCAGCTCATTAGGGGGCACTGAAGCTTTCTTT.